The 13 T cell receptor beta chains listed next were all sequenced from one sample in a study of shared clonotypes between healthy human individuals. Libraries were prepared by immunoSEQ multiplex PCR; TCRdb keeps only in-frame clonotypes and omits some of them. The repertoire holds about 380,000 clones, with 96% as singletons. Sequencing input: memory CD8+ T cells sorted from blood. Subset described: CD45RO+ cells pooled with CCR7-negative TemRA cells. The source is a man aged 25-45 years in good health.

The V and J genes are TRBV5-6 and TRBJ2-7; D is perhaps TRBD1 or TRBD2 (5 bases each). Trimming removed 2 bases from V and 3 bases from J, with 12 bases in between. Germline V gene sequence: CDR1 SGHDT, CDR2 YYEEEE. CDR3 length: 14 residues. The CDR3 region is CASSLGTADYEQYF. The CDR3 bases are TGTGCCAGCAGCTTAGGGACCGCGGACTACGAGCAGTACTTC. The full variable domain, completed using reference TRBV5-6 and TRBJ2-7, is DAGVTQSPTHLIKTRGQQVTLRCSPKSGHDTVSWYQQALGQGPQFIFQYYEEEERQRGNFPDRFSGHQFPNYSSELNVNALLLGDSALYLCASSLGTADYEQYFGPGTRLTVT.

V usage is TRBV5-1 and J usage is TRBJ1-4, with D uncertain. Trimming stripped 4 bases from V and 4 bases from J, with 11 bases between. Germline loops: CDR1 SGHRS, CDR2 YFSETQ. The CDR3 totals 14 residues. DNA of the CDR3: TGCGCCAGCAGCCCCGGGAACGGTAATGAAAAACTGTTTTTT. Translation: CASSPGNGNEKLFF.

The sample holds one count of this clone. The chain joins TRBV28 to TRBJ2-5; no definite D call. CDR1 MDHEN and CDR2 SYDVKM come from the germline V gene. V lost 7 bases and J lost 1, with 10 bases in between. The CDR3 runs 13 residues. The CDR3 region has the DNA TGTGCCAGCACCGGGCCACGCCAAGAGACCCAGTACTTC. Translation: CASTGPRQETQYF.

The genes are TRBV5-4 and TRBJ1-1; tentative D call: TRBD1 (5 bases). CDR3 length: 13 amino acids. Trimming stripped 2 bases from V and 1 base from J, with 6 bases between. Germline CDR1 and CDR2: SGHNT and YYREEE (reference sequence). Written as DNA, the CDR3 is TGTGCCAGCAGCTTTCAGGGGAACACTGAAGCTTTCTTT. Protein product: CASSFQGNTEAFF.

As to this clone: Its ends do not fully match the called genes, so a read error is possible. V usage is TRBV30 and J usage is TRBJ1-2; 7 positions match TRBD1. In germline, CDR1 is GTSNPN, CDR2 SVGIG (reference sequence). This CDR3 comprises 11 residues. The CDR3 region has the DNA TGTGCCGGGAGACAGGGCCGGGGCTACACCTTC. It yields the protein CAGRQGRGYTF.

This rearrangement joins TRBV5-5 to TRBJ2-1; TRBD2 aligns across 9 bases. The germline gives CDR1 SGHKS, CDR2 YYEKEE (reference sequence). The CDR3 loop spans 15 amino acids. The V and J ends lost 2 bases and 9 bases, in that order; junction bases with no gene match: 9. DNA for the CDR3: TGTGCCAGCAGCTTCGGGGCGGGAGGGCCATTTGAGCAGTTCTTC. This translates into CASSFGAGGPFEQFF.

The gene calls are TRBV28 and TRBJ1-2; D gene unclear. The CDR3 runs to 11 residues. The germline V gene encodes CDR1 MDHEN and CDR2 SYDVKM. Trimming took off 6 bases at V and 8 bases at J, with 10 bases between the two ends. The CDR3 protein is CASRRTEGYTF. The CDR3 coding sequence is TGTGCCAGCAGGCGGACGGAGGGCTACACCTTC.

This sequence joins TRBV7-2 and TRBJ2-7; no definite D call. Germline CDR1 and CDR2: SGHTA and FQGNSA. V lost 2 bases, J lost 3 bases, and 5 bases lay in between. There are 12 residues in the CDR3. The CDR3 loop is CASSLINYEQYF. CDR3 nucleotides: TGTGCCAGCAGCTTAATCAACTACGAGCAGTACTTC. Together with reference TRBV7-2 and TRBJ2-7, the CDR3 gives the full variable domain: GAGVSQSPSNKVTEKGKDVELRCDPISGHTALYWYRQSLGQGLEFLIYFQGNSAPDKSGLPSDRFSAERTGGSVSTLTIQRTQQEDSAVYLCASSLINYEQYFGPGTRLTVT.

The chain uses TRBV5-1 and TRBJ2-7, with TRBD2 identical over 8 bases. The CDR3 contains 17 residues. Germline V gene sequence: CDR1 SGHRS, CDR2 YFSETQ. Trimming at V came to 0 bases and at J to 2 bases, leaving 10 bases not matched to a gene. CDR3 DNA: TGCGCCAGCAGCTTGGCCGTTACCGGGAGGGGAACCTACGAGCAGTACTTC. It specifies CASSLAVTGRGTYEQYF.

The V and J genes are TRBV7-9 and TRBJ1-1, with D possibly being TRBD1 (5 bases). Germline V gene lookup returns CDR1 SEHNR and CDR2 FQNEAQ (reference sequence). V dropped 1 base and J dropped 5 bases, with 8 bases sitting between them. The CDR3 sequence is 13 residues long. The CDR3: CASSLGGGTEAFF. The CDR3 DNA is TGTGCCAGCAGCTTAGGGGGCGGTACTGAAGCTTTCTTT.

This clone was picked up one time. The chain combines TRBV29-1 with TRBJ2-5, with 7 bases identical to TRBD1. Germline V gives CDR1 SQVTM, CDR2 ANQGSEA. With 3 bases clipped from V and 4 bases from J, the junction kept 2 bases outside the gene matches. This CDR3 is built from 12 residues. The CDR3 DNA is TGCAGCGTTGAGGCAGGGGGAGAGACCCAGTACTTC. As protein: CSVEAGGETQYF.

J is TRBJ2-7 and V is TRBV4-2; TRBD2 matches at 9 bases. After removal of 1 base from V and 1 base from J, the junction contained 8 bases not matched to a gene. There are 17 residues in the CDR3. Germline CDR1 reads LGHNA; CDR2 reads YNFKEQ. The CDR3 bases are TGTGCCAGCAGCCAAGTTGCCGGTCTAGCGGGATCCTACGAGCAGTACTTC. Encoded protein: CASSQVAGLAGSYEQYF.

This clone was seen only once. The chain has TRBV6-5 and TRBJ1-6; weak D call: TRBD1 (5 bases). The germline V gene has CDR1 MNHEY and CDR2 SVGAGI. Trimming took off 4 bases at V and 5 bases at J, with 15 bases between the two ends. This CDR3 is 16 amino acids long. The CDR3 nucleotides are TGTGCCAGCAGTTGGGGCAGGGTGGGCAATAATTCACCCCTCCACTTT. It specifies CASSWGRVGNNSPLHF.